A selection of T cell receptor beta chains follows, all from one sample in a study of neurological immune-mediated disorders. TCRdb analysed the 5' RACE reads with MiXCR anew, one entry per CDR3 protein. The sample lists tens of thousands of distinct CDR3 sequences; about 25% were seen once. Specimen: PBMCs. Source of these receptors: a woman aged 70-85 years in good health. Both conserved end residues are part of each CDR3. A D gene is named only where the DNA matches it firmly. Clone size is shown for a subset of rows, as once, few, many or a class of expanded clone.

j_call | clone_size | v_call | d_call | cdr3_nt | cdr3_aa
TRBJ2-5 | few | TRBV7-9 | - | TGTGCCAGCAGCTTACAGGGTACAGACGAGACCCAGTACTTC | CASSLQGTDETQYF
TRBJ1-2 | many | TRBV20-1 | TRBD1 | TGCAGTGCTAGAGACCAGGGGGGGGACAGATCAAACTATGGCTACACCTTC | CSARDQGGDRSNYGYTF
TRBJ2-7 | many | TRBV7-3 | - | TGTGCCAGCAGCCCTGAACTAGCACTACCCTACGAGCAGTACTTC | CASSPELALPYEQYF
TRBJ1-2 | many | TRBV28 | - | TGTGCCAGCAGTTTACGGACAGTGCTGAACTATGGCTACACCTTC | CASSLRTVLNYGYTF
TRBJ1-1 | many | TRBV7-2 | - | TGTGCCAGCAGCCCACGAGGAGAGGGTCCGAACACTGAAGCTTTCTTT | CASSPRGEGPNTEAFF
TRBJ2-7 | - | TRBV7-2 | - | TGTGCCAGCAGCCGCCAGAAGGACAGCTACGAGCAGTACTTC | CASSRQKDSYEQYF
TRBJ1-4 | - | TRBV7-9 | TRBD1 | TGTGCCAGCAGCTTAGCCGGGACAGAAAATGAAAAACTGTTTTTT | CASSLAGTENEKLFF
TRBJ2-1 | - | TRBV11-2 | TRBD2 | TGTGCCAGCAGCCTAGTCCTAGCGGAATACAATGAGCAGTTCTTC | CASSLVLAEYNEQFF
TRBJ2-1 | - | TRBV5-6 | TRBD2 | TGTGCCAGCAGCTCCCTAGCGGGGACCTACAATGAGCAGTTCTTC | CASSSLAGTYNEQFF
TRBJ2-5 | few | TRBV6-1 | - | TGTGCCAGCCGGGGTGGCCGGGCGGGGGCCCCCCGGGAGACCCAGTACTTC | CASRGGRAGAPRETQYF
TRBJ2-3 | - | TRBV5-6 | - | TGTGCCAGCAGCTTGGCCCGTCCGGATGATACGCAGTATTTT | CASSLARPDDTQYF
TRBJ2-2 | many | TRBV7-3 | - | TGTGCCAGCAGCCTCGACGCGAACACCGGGGAGCTGTTTTTT | CASSLDANTGELFF
TRBJ2-1 | - | TRBV13 | - | TGTGCCAGCAGCTTAGTTCCCCTGTACAATGAGCAGTTCTTC | CASSLVPLYNEQFF
TRBJ1-6 | many | TRBV11-2 | - | TGTGCCAGCAGCTTAGTCAGCCCTTGGGCAGGGCCTCAGGGTTCACCCCTCCACTTT | CASSLVSPWAGPQGSPLHF
TRBJ1-1 | many | TRBV5-1 | - | TGCGCCAGCAGCTATATCGGGGATCACACTGAAGCTTTCTTT | CASSYIGDHTEAFF
TRBJ2-5 | many | TRBV28 | - | TGTGCCAGCAGCCAAGACAGAGATAAAGAGACCCAGTACTTC | CASSQDRDKETQYF
TRBJ2-2 | many | TRBV29-1 | TRBD1 | TGCAGCGTCCGGACAGGGGGGACCGGGGAGCTGTTTTTT | CSVRTGGTGELFF
TRBJ1-2 | many | TRBV29-1 | - | TGCAGCGTCGCCGGGCCCTTGGGGGGCTACACCTTC | CSVAGPLGGYTF
TRBJ1-2 | many | TRBV5-1 | - | TGCGCCAGCAGCTTGAGGGGAAACCCCTATGGCTACACCTTC | CASSLRGNPYGYTF
TRBJ2-1 | many | TRBV7-8 | TRBD1 | TGTGCCAGCAGCTTAGTTTGGACAGGGTCTTTAAGCTCCTACAATGAGCAGTTCTTC | CASSLVWTGSLSSYNEQFF
TRBJ2-1 | many | TRBV29-1 | TRBD2 | TGCAGCGTTGAAGGCGTGGGCGGGAGGGTAGATGAGCAGTTCTTC | CSVEGVGGRVDEQFF
TRBJ2-1 | once | TRBV5-5 | - | TGTGCCAGCAGCTCTCCCCCCACAGGTCCTTCCTACAATGAGCAGTTCTTC | CASSSPPTGPSYNEQFF
TRBJ1-5 | many | TRBV4-2 | TRBD1 | TGTGCCAGCAGCCAAGAGGTGACAGGGAATCAGCCCCAGCATTTT | CASSQEVTGNQPQHF
TRBJ2-7 | - | TRBV18 | TRBD2 | TGTGCCAGCTCACCCAGCGGGAGTACCTACGAGCAGTACTTC | CASSPSGSTYEQYF
TRBJ2-6 | many | TRBV4-3 | - | TGCGCCAGCAGCCAAGATAGTGGCGCTGGGGCCAACGTCCTGACTTTC | CASSQDSGAGANVLTF
TRBJ2-1 | many | TRBV29-1 | - | TGCAGCGTGGGGGGACGGCGGGGCTCCTACAATGAGCAGTTCTTC | CSVGGRRGSYNEQFF
TRBJ1-2 | many | TRBV13 | - | TGTGCCAGCAGACCGTTCGACGGGGACTATGGCTACACCTTC | CASRPFDGDYGYTF
TRBJ2-6 | many | TRBV6-5 | - | TGTGCCAGCAGCCGGACTGGGGCCAACGTCCTGACTTTC | CASSRTGANVLTF
TRBJ2-7 | many | TRBV5-4 | - | TGTGCCAGCAGTTCCCGCCGGGACAATCACTACGAGCAGTACTTC | CASSSRRDNHYEQYF
TRBJ2-1 | - | TRBV20-1 | TRBD2 | TGCAGTGCTAGAGTGCGGGGGGGACTCCGCAATGAGCAGTTCTTC | CSARVRGGLRNEQFF
TRBJ2-1 | many | TRBV7-9 | - | TGTGCCAGCAGCGGATACAATGAGCAGTTCTTC | CASSGYNEQFF
TRBJ2-1 | many | TRBV5-1 | TRBD2 | TGCGCCAGCAGTCCCCTGGCGGGAGGGTCGGAGGAGCAGTTCTTC | CASSPLAGGSEEQFF
TRBJ2-1 | many | TRBV6-6 | - | TGTGCCAGCAAACCCGGGAGTGGCTTTGGTGAGCAGTTCTTC | CASKPGSGFGEQFF
TRBJ1-1 | - | TRBV13 | - | TGTGCCAGCAGCCCCGCGGGCCGAGGTACTGAAGCTTTCTTT | CASSPAGRGTEAFF
TRBJ2-7 | medium-sized | TRBV7-9 | - | TGTGCCAGCAGCGAATCAGGGGTGACCTACGAGCAGTACTTC | CASSESGVTYEQYF
TRBJ2-3 | - | TRBV4-1 | TRBD2 | TGCGCCAGCAGCCAAGCAGGGCTAGCGGGGAACACAGATACGCAGTATTTT | CASSQAGLAGNTDTQYF
TRBJ2-5 | many | TRBV9 | TRBD2 | TGTGCCAGCAGCGCACTAGCGGGAAGCCAAGAGACCCAGTACTTC | CASSALAGSQETQYF
TRBJ2-1 | - | TRBV28 | TRBD2 | TGTGCCAGCAAAGGTTTTAACGGGAGGGCCGTGGACAATGAGCAGTTCTTC | CASKGFNGRAVDNEQFF
TRBJ2-6 | many | TRBV5-6 | - | TGTGCCAGCAGCTTAGGAGTATCTGGGGCCAACGTCCTGACTTTC | CASSLGVSGANVLTF
TRBJ1-1 | many | TRBV7-9 | - | TGTGCCAGCAGCCTCTGGGGGAACACTGAAGCTTTCTTT | CASSLWGNTEAFF
TRBJ2-7 | few | TRBV28 | TRBD1 | TGTGCCAGCAGTCCTAGGGGGACAGGGTCCTACGAGCAGTACTTC | CASSPRGTGSYEQYF
TRBJ2-4 | - | TRBV2 | TRBD2 | TGTGCCAGCAGTGTCCCTAGCGGGGTAGCCAAAAACATTCAGTACTTC | CASSVPSGVAKNIQYF
TRBJ1-5 | - | TRBV2 | - | TGTGCCAGCAGTGAAGTGGGGGGTCCAAAGAGCAATCATCCCCAGCATTTT | CASSEVGGPKSNHPQHF